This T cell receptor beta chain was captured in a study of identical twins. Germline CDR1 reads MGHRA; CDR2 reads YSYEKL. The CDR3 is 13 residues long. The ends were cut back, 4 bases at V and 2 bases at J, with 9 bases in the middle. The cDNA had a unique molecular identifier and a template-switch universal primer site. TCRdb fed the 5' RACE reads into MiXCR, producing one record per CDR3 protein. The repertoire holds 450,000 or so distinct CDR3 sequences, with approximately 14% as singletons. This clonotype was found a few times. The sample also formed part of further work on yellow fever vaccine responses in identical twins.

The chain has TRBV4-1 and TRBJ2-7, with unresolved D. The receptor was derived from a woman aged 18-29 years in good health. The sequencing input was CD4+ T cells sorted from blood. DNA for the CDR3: TGCGCCAGCAGCCTTTCGGAAGCCTACGAGCAGTACTTC. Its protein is CASSLSEAYEQYF.